The source of this T cell receptor (beta chain) is a study of CD8+ T cells in alopecia areata. Study outcomes and limitations: Possibly because of HLA-related factors, TCR sharing was less clear across patients than in mice. Normal skin's resident alphabeta T cells are sequenced alongside lesional scalp T cells.

This clone was detected only a few times. Its specificity is not known. Mouse names are used for the genes. The sequencing template was cDNA reverse transcribed from extracted RNA. Produced via immunoSEQ multiplex PCR; TCRdb's table is partial and in-frame only. The counts give around 300,000 clones, none of them seen only once; roughly 1.2% is held by the top ten. The study sorted pooled cutaneous lymph node cells by CD4, CD8alpha, NKG2D, NKG2ACE and other markers. The receptor was derived from a C3H/HeJ mouse with alopecia areata. MHC haplotype of the strain: H2-k. The sequenced material came from CD4+ T cells sorted from a lymph node.

Incomplete CDR3 DNA: TGTGCCAGCGGTGGGCCAGACAGGGGGTCC. Translating it yields CASGGPDRGS. The full CDR3 reads CASGGPDRGSDYTF. The J gene is TRBJ1-2, the V gene TRBV13-2, with TRBD1 matching over 9 bases. The CDR3 end falls 4 residues outside the read, so it is completed with the germline J gene. Germline loops: CDR1 NNHNN, CDR2 SYGAGS (reference sequence). The CDR3 totals 14 residues.